Listed below are T cell receptor beta chains from one sample, sequenced in a study of cytomegalovirus exposure and HLA in healthy donors. This table comes from immunoSEQ multiplex PCR, and its TCRdb copy is limited to in-frame clones, with some not included. This sample has a few hundred thousand clones; 86% occur once, and the top ten carry roughly 0.99%. What was sequenced was PBMCs. These receptors all come from a young woman in good health and CMV-seronegative. CDR3s include the opening cysteine and the closing phenylalanine or tryptophan. D genes are given only for firm matches. Size is stated for part of the rows, as once, few or many counts, or as a class when the clone is expanded.

TRBJ1-5	TRBV4-1	TRBD1	NA	CASSQVAGGSNQPQHF	TGCGCCAGCAGCCAAGTGGCAGGGGGTAGCAATCAGCCCCAGCATTTT
TRBJ2-4	TRBV14	TRBD2	NA	CASSPGGTWDIQYF	TGTGCCAGCAGCCCCGGGGGGACCTGGGACATTCAGTACTTC
TRBJ1-2	TRBV27	TRBD1	few	CASSKGQGTGGYTF	TGTGCCAGCAGTAAGGGACAGGGGACGGGTGGCTACACCTTC
TRBJ1-2	TRBV19	NA	NA	CASSIDPRQSGYGYTF	TGTGCCAGTAGTATAGACCCTAGACAGAGTGGCTATGGCTACACCTTC
TRBJ2-2	TRBV11-3	TRBD1	NA	CASSLEQGAGELFF	TGTGCCAGCAGCTTAGAACAGGGGGCCGGGGAGCTGTTTTTT
TRBJ1-5	TRBV18	TRBD1	NA	CASSPSGGTQPQHF	TGTGCCAGCTCACCATCAGGGGGCACTCAGCCCCAGCATTTT
TRBJ2-7	TRBV9	NA	NA	CASSPQTSNWEQYF	TGTGCCAGCAGCCCCCAGACTAGTAATTGGGAGCAGTACTTC
TRBJ1-6	TRBV9	NA	once	CASSPPAGYNSPLHF	TGTGCCAGCAGCCCACCAGCAGGGTATAATTCACCCCTCCACTTT
TRBJ2-5	TRBV4-2	TRBD2	NA	CASSQEQAGGAETQYF	TGTGCCAGCAGCCAAGAGCAAGCGGGAGGGGCAGAGACCCAGTACTTC
TRBJ2-2	TRBV27	NA	NA	CASLDRQQLNTGELFF	TGTGCCAGCCTCGATAGACAGCAACTGAACACCGGGGAGCTGTTTTTT
TRBJ1-2	TRBV6-5	TRBD1	NA	CASSYSGPGTGYGYTF	TGTGCCAGCAGTTACTCGGGCCCCGGGACAGGGTATGGCTACACCTTC